The sequence of this T cell receptor (beta chain) was determined in a study of vaccination and CD4 T cells after COVID-19. Study-level information: Participants received two doses of either BNT162b2 or mRNA-1273 vaccine.

A note on this clonotype: Its antigen is undetermined.

The Oncomine TCR Beta short-read assay sequenced DNA from cultured CD4+ T cells. One entry per CDR3 protein results from TCRdb running MiXCR on the PCR reads. The table records just over 15,000 distinct CDR3 sequences, about 67% of them present only once. The CDR3 totals 15 residues. V was clipped by 0 bases and J by 1 base, with 10 bases between them. Germline V CDR1 and CDR2: DFQATT, SNEGSKA (reference sequence). Treatment noted: approximately 9-day PBMC culture with coronavirus spike peptide pools or control peptides (ViraFEST assay). The authors cultured about 2.2 million PBMCs per well with about 10 IU/ml IL-2 and about 10 ug/ml peptide pools.

The rearrangement uses TRBV20-1 and TRBJ1-5; D is uncertain. The TCR was taken from a human donor who had recovered from COVID-19. The sequencing input was CD4+ T cells from blood, cultured in vitro. The CDR3 here is CSARERRTSNQPQHF. As DNA, the CDR3 is TGCAGTGCTAGAGAACGGAGGACCAGCAATCAGCCCCAGCATTTT.